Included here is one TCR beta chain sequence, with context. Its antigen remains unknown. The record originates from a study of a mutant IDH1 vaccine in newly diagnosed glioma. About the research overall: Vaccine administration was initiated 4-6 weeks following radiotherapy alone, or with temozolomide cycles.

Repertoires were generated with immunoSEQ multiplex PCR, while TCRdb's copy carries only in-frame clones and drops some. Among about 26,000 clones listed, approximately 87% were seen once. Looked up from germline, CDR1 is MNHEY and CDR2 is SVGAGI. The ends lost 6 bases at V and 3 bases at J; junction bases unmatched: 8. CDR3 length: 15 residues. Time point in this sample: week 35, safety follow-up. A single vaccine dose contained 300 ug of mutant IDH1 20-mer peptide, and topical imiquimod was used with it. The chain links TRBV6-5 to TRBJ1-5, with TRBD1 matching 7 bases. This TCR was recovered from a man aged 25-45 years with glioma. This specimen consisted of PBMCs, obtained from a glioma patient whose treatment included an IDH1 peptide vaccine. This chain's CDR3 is CASSRQGETNQPQHF. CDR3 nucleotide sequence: TGTGCCAGCAGCCGACAGGGTGAGACCAATCAGCCCCAGCATTTT.